This TCR beta chain originates from a study of Graves' ophthalmopathy and Graves' hyperthyroidism. Study-wide results and limits: Predictions made by the model for ophthalmopathy progression reached 70.59% sensitivity and just under 75% specificity.

This clonotype was counted at least ten times. What it binds is not known. Other autoimmune diseases, uncontrolled infections, pregnancy or lactation led to the exclusion of patients. Diagnosis used clinical symptoms, serum thyroxine, TRAb, thyroid ultrasound and orbital computed tomography. A volume of around 9.5 ml of fresh peripheral blood supplied the PBMCs. The CDR3 is made up of 17 amino acids. V was pared by 10 bases and J by 1 base, with 25 bases between. CDR1 and CDR2 (germline): ENHRY, SYGVKD. RNA transcripts were the source from which TCR beta CDR3 regions were amplified. HTBI-primed first-round RT-PCR preceded second-round multiplex PCR. Each CDR3 protein gets one entry after TCRdb re-called the multiplex PCR reads with MiXCR. Seen here are hundreds of thousands of distinct CDR3 sequences, over 20% observed once, and the top ten hold under 3.5%.

This chain uses TRBV10-3 with TRBJ2-5, with D possibly being TRBD1 (6 bases). Material: peripheral blood. The sequence was collected from a woman under 30 with stable Graves' hyperthyroidism. Here the CDR3 reads CATKPHSTGTLQETQYF. The CDR3 DNA follows: TGTGCCACCAAGCCCCATTCCACAGGGACGCTCCAAGAGACCCAGTACTTC.